This record looks at one TCR beta chain sequence and its context. The data derive from a study of shared clonotypes between healthy human individuals. This table comes from immunoSEQ multiplex PCR, and its TCRdb copy is limited to in-frame clones, with some not included. This repertoire shows approximately 500,000 clones, 79% found once; its top ten account for 10% to 15%. CDR3 length: 17 amino acids. V lost 5 bases and J lost 7; bases outside the gene matches: 16. The germline V gene encodes CDR1 LNHNV and CDR2 YYDKDF (reference sequence). J is TRBJ1-5 and V is TRBV15, with TRBD1 matching 8 bases. The specimen was PBMCs. The origin of this receptor is a middle-aged woman in good health. Some clones in this sample may be carry-over from other donors' samples. Written as DNA, the CDR3 is TGTGCCACCAGCCCATCATTCTCGGACAGGGTAGGGCAGCCCCAGCATTTT. Amino acids: CATSPSFSDRVGQPQHF. Complete variable domain (other parts from reference TRBV15 and TRBJ1-5): DAMVIQNPRYQVTQFGKPVTLSCSQTLNHNVMYWYQQKSSQAPKLLFHYYDKDFNNEADTPDNFQSRRPNTSFCFLDIRSPGLGDTAMYLCATSPSFSDRVGQPQHFGDGTRLSIL.